These 32 T cell receptor beta chains came from one sample sequenced in a study of T cells in localized non-small cell lung cancer. This table comes from immunoSEQ multiplex PCR, and its TCRdb copy is limited to in-frame clones, with some not included. Of about 43,000 clones in the sample, more than 85% were seen once. The source material was PBMCs, sampled before any cancer treatment. The source of these receptors is a woman aged 35 to 75 with stage II lung adenocarcinoma.

The V gene is TRBV7-2, the J gene TRBJ1-5, with D possibly matching TRBD1 (5 bases). This CDR3 comprises 15 residues. V dropped 0 bases and J dropped 3 bases, with 9 bases sitting between them. Germline V gives CDR1 SGHTA, CDR2 FQGNSA. As DNA, the CDR3 is TGTGCCAGCAGCTTAGCCGGCAGGGTCAATCAGCCCCAGCATTTT. Translation gives CASSLAGRVNQPQHF.

This chain links TRBV5-1 with TRBJ2-7; 7 bases are shared with TRBD1. CDR1 is SGHRS and CDR2 is YFSETQ in the germline V gene. V trimming: 4 bases; J trimming: 5 bases; junction bases outside the gene matches: 6. CDR3 length equals 13 residues. Written as DNA, the CDR3 is TGCGCCAGCAGCGACACCACAGGGGACGAGCAGTACTTC. Translation: CASSDTTGDEQYF. Complete variable domain (other parts from reference TRBV5-1 and TRBJ2-7): KAGVTQTPRYLIKTRGQQVTLSCSPISGHRSVSWYQQTPGQGLQFLFEYFSETQRNKGNFPGRFSGRQFSNSRSEMNVSTLELGDSALYLCASSDTTGDEQYFGPGTRLTVT.

The V call is TRBV28, the J call TRBJ1-2; D is ambiguous. Germline assignment: CDR1 MDHEN and CDR2 SYDVKM. V was clipped by 5 bases and J by 7 bases, with 8 bases between them. The CDR3 spans 11 residues. In DNA form, the CDR3 reads TGTGCCAGCAGTGCCCCCATTGGCTACACCTTC. This sequence encodes CASSAPIGYTF.

The chain links TRBV6-5 to TRBJ1-4, with TRBD1 identical over 7 bases. CDR1 is MNHEY and CDR2 is SVGAGI in the germline V gene. Trimming cost V 0 bases and J 7 bases; bases outside gene matches: 8. This CDR3 has 16 residues. The CDR3: CASSYSGAGGAEKLFF. The DNA of the CDR3 is TGTGCCAGCAGTTACTCTGGGGCAGGGGGTGCTGAAAAACTGTTTTTT.

The V call is TRBV18, the J call TRBJ2-3, with D possibly being TRBD1 (7 bases). The germline CDR1 and CDR2 sequences are KGHSH and LQKENI. Trimming pared 4 bases from V and 2 bases from J, leaving 13 bases between. This CDR3 region has 15 residues. In DNA, the CDR3 is TGTGCCAGCTCACAAGGGGGGACAGTCACAGATACGCAGTATTTT. Translation: CASSQGGTVTDTQYF.

CDR3 DNA: TGTGCCAGCAGCCCCCAAACAGGGAATTCACCCCTCCACTTT. Translating it yields CASSPQTGNSPLHF. The genes are TRBV9 and TRBJ1-6, with D tentatively TRBD1 (6 bases). This CDR3 contains 14 residues. Trimming stripped 4 bases from V and 7 bases from J, with 12 bases between. CDR1 is SGDLS, CDR2 YYNGEE, per germline.

This clone is a singleton in its sample. The genes are TRBV28 and TRBJ1-3; no clear D. Germline CDR1 and CDR2: MDHEN and SYDVKM. CDR3 size: 14 residues. V lost 3 bases, J lost 4 bases, and 10 bases lay in between. The CDR3 loop is CASSLVVRGNTIYF. The CDR3 DNA reads as TGTGCCAGCAGTTTGGTGGTTCGAGGAAACACCATATATTTT.

The V gene is TRBV2, the J gene TRBJ2-1, with 11 bases lining up with TRBD2. Germline V gives CDR1 SNHLY, CDR2 FYNNEI. This CDR3 is 15 amino acids long. V dropped 6 bases and J dropped 8; count of bases not matched to a gene: 9. The CDR3 DNA reads TGTGCCAGCAGGTACTCTAGCGGGGGGAAGGATGAGCAGTTCTTC. Its translation is CASRYSSGGKDEQFF.

The gene calls are TRBV9 and TRBJ2-3; D is unresolved. This CDR3 is built from 15 residues. Germline loops: CDR1 SGDLS, CDR2 YYNGEE. V lost 0 bases and J 4 bases, leaving 12 bases between the germline ends. CDR3 loop: CASSVERSAADTQYF. For the CDR3, the DNA is TGTGCCAGCAGCGTAGAACGCAGCGCGGCAGATACGCAGTATTTT.

This chain uses TRBV5-6 with TRBJ1-1; 9 bases are shared with TRBD1. The germline V gene has CDR1 SGHDT and CDR2 YYEEEE. The ends lost 4 bases at V and 1 base at J; junction bases unmatched: 5. There are 15 residues in the CDR3. The CDR3 is CASSAGTGRNTEAFF. As DNA, the CDR3 is TGTGCCAGCAGCGCGGGGACAGGGCGGAACACTGAAGCTTTCTTT.

The chain employs TRBV9 and TRBJ2-1; 10 bases are a match to TRBD2. Looked up from germline, CDR1 is SGDLS and CDR2 is YYNGEE. Trimming removed 3 bases from V and 10 bases from J; junction bases left unmatched: 10. CDR3 length: 15 residues. As DNA, the CDR3 is TGTGCCAGCAGCGATCAGCGGGAGGGTACCAGGGAGCAGTTCTTC. It yields the protein CASSDQREGTREQFF. The whole variable domain, filled in from reference TRBV9 and TRBJ2-1, reads DSGVTQTPKHLITATGQRVTLRCSPRSGDLSVYWYQQSLDQGLQFLIQYYNGEERAKGNILERFSAQQFPDLHSELNLSSLELGDSALYFCASSDQREGTREQFFGPGTRLTVL.

This sequence joins TRBV18 and TRBJ1-4; unclear D gene. The CDR3 is 13 amino acids. V was cut by 6 bases and J by 7 bases, with 12 bases left in between. CDR1 is KGHSH and CDR2 is LQKENI in the germline V gene. The DNA of the CDR3 is TGTGCCAGCTCGCCTCAGGAGGCTGAAAAACTGTTTTTT. This gives the protein CASSPQEAEKLFF. Supplemented by reference TRBV18 and TRBJ1-4, the full variable domain reads NAGVMQNPRHLVRRRGQEARLRCSPMKGHSHVYWYRQLPEEGLKFMVYLQKENIIDESGMPKERFSAEFPKEGPSILRIQQVVRGDSAAYFCASSPQEAEKLFFGSGTQLSVL.

The chain has TRBV10-1 and TRBJ1-1, with D possibly matching TRBD1 (6 bases). The ends were cut back, 6 bases at V and 4 bases at J, with 18 bases in the middle. The germline gives CDR1 WNHNN, CDR2 SYGVQD (reference sequence). This CDR3 has 15 amino acids. The CDR3 sequence is CASSTRDKGGTEAFF. CDR3 in DNA: TGCGCCAGCAGCACCCGGGACAAGGGAGGCACTGAAGCTTTCTTT.

The chain links TRBV5-4 to TRBJ1-5; D is perhaps TRBD1 (5 bases). The CDR3 runs 15 residues. The V end lost 1 base, the J end lost 2 bases, and 10 bases lay between the germline ends. CDR1 is SGHNT and CDR2 is YYREEE in the germline V gene (reference sequence). The CDR3 region is CASSLWGSGNQPQHF. The CDR3 DNA reads TGTGCCAGCAGCTTGTGGGGGTCGGGCAATCAGCCCCAGCATTTT.

The V gene is TRBV6-5, the J gene TRBJ1-3; D is unclear. CDR1 MNHEY and CDR2 SVGAGI come from the germline V gene. The CDR3 totals 16 residues. V was clipped by 4 bases and J by 0 bases, with 13 bases between them. The CDR3 DNA is TGTGCCAGCAGTTCCAACCGTGAGAGCTCTGGAAACACCATATATTTT. Translated, it gives CASSSNRESSGNTIYF.

This chain uses TRBV19 with TRBJ1-1; D uncertain. The V end was cut by 4 bases, the J end by 3 bases, with 9 bases between. This CDR3 comprises 13 residues. Germline V gives CDR1 LNHDA, CDR2 SQIVND (reference sequence). CDR3 in DNA: TGTGCCAGTAGTAACGGGATGCACACTGAAGCTTTCTTT. Protein sequence: CASSNGMHTEAFF.

The J gene is TRBJ1-5, the V gene TRBV6-5, with 8 bases aligning to TRBD1. CDR3 length: 14 amino acids. Germline lookup yields CDR1 MNHEY and CDR2 SVGAGI. Trimming took 6 bases from V and 5 from J; bases not matched to a gene: 6. The CDR3 region is CASRRQGPDQPQHF. The CDR3 region has the DNA TGTGCCAGCAGACGACAGGGGCCCGATCAGCCCCAGCATTTT.

V usage is TRBV29-1 and J usage is TRBJ1-4; 8 nucleotides match TRBD1. The CDR3 has 15 amino acids. Germline-derived CDR1 and CDR2 are SQVTM and ANQGSEA. J gave up 0 bases and V 2 bases, and 2 bases lay outside the gene matches. CDR3 DNA: TGCAGCGTTGAACTACAGGGGGCAACTAATGAAAAACTGTTTTTT. This sequence encodes CSVELQGATNEKLFF.

The rearrangement joins TRBV28 to TRBJ2-5, with D perhaps matching TRBD1 (6 bases). The length of the CDR3 is 13 residues. Germline CDR1 reads MDHEN; CDR2 reads SYDVKM. V lost 3 bases and J 5 bases, leaving 10 bases between the germline ends. CDR3 amino acids: CASSFQRGETQYF. The DNA for the CDR3 is TGTGCCAGCAGTTTCCAAAGGGGGGAGACCCAGTACTTC.

The chain carries TRBV5-1 and TRBJ1-1; TRBD1 is a possible D gene (5 bases). The V gene's germline CDR1 is SGHRS and CDR2 YFSETQ. The V end lost 6 bases, the J end lost 11 bases, and 20 bases lay between the germline ends. The CDR3 has 13 amino acids. In nucleotides, the CDR3 is TGCGCCAGCAATCTCGGGCAGGGTTTTGGGGCTTTCTTT. This gives the protein CASNLGQGFGAFF.

This chain connects TRBV11-3 to TRBJ1-5; 7 bases fit TRBD1. The CDR3 spans 20 residues. The germline CDR1 and CDR2 sequences are SGHNT and YENEEA. With V trimmed by 1 base and J by 0 bases, 15 bases remained unmatched. CDR3 loop: CASSLGTDRAVLYSNQPQHF. CDR3 bases: TGTGCCAGCAGCTTAGGAACCGACAGGGCGGTTCTGTATAGCAATCAGCCCCAGCATTTT. The whole variable domain, remainder taken from reference TRBV11-3 and TRBJ1-5, is EAGVVQSPRYKIIEKKQPVAFWCNPISGHNTLYWYLQNLGQGPELLIRYENEEAVDDSQLPKDRFSAERLKGVDSTLKIQPAELGDSAVYLCASSLGTDRAVLYSNQPQHFGDGTRLSIL.

The chain has TRBV6-1 and TRBJ2-7, with D unresolved. Trimming took off 4 bases at V and 2 bases at J, with 6 bases between the two ends. Germline CDR1 MNHNS, CDR2 SASEGT. The CDR3 is 12 residues long. DNA for the CDR3: TGTGCCAGCAGTGGGCCTCCCTACGAGCAGTACTTC. Protein: CASSGPPYEQYF.

Written as DNA, the CDR3 is TGCGCCAGCAGACAAGCCGGGACTAGAAACACCGGGGAGCTGTTTTTT. Protein: CASRQAGTRNTGELFF. The genes are TRBV5-1 and TRBJ2-2, with 8 bases matching TRBD2. Unmatched junction bases numbered 8, after V lost 5 bases and J lost 2 bases. CDR1 is SGHRS and CDR2 is YFSETQ in the germline V gene. The CDR3 consists of 16 residues.

The rearrangement links TRBV6-5 to TRBJ1-5; TRBD1 matches 9 bases. The V gene end was trimmed by 5 bases and the J gene end by 3 bases; junction bases not matched to a gene: 5. The CDR3 runs 15 residues. From germline, CDR1 is MNHEY and CDR2 SVGAGI. The CDR3 reads CASSPDRGNNQPQHF. The CDR3 DNA sequence: TGTGCCAGCAGTCCTGACAGGGGGAACAATCAGCCCCAGCATTTT.

This chain uses TRBV19 with TRBJ1-5, with 9 nucleotides matching TRBD1. The CDR3 sequence is 16 residues long. Germline assignment: CDR1 LNHDA and CDR2 SQIVND (reference sequence). J was trimmed by 6 bases and V by 5 bases; bases with no gene match: 11. Here the CDR3 reads CASSLPGQGVGQPQHF. The CDR3 coding sequence is TGTGCCAGTAGTCTACCGGGACAGGGAGTGGGTCAGCCCCAGCATTTT.

This chain joins TRBV9 and TRBJ2-5, with 8 nucleotides matching TRBD1. Germline V gene sequence: CDR1 SGDLS, CDR2 YYNGEE. The CDR3 spans 14 residues. The J segment lost 6 bases and the V segment lost 3 bases, leaving 7 bases of the junction unmatched. The CDR3 region has the DNA TGTGCCAGCAGCGCCGGACAGGGCGGAAAGACCCAGTACTTC. Translation gives CASSAGQGGKTQYF.

The chain has TRBV6-5 and TRBJ2-7; D perhaps matches TRBD1 (7 bases). Trimming removed 1 base at V and 7 bases at J, with 17 bases between. This CDR3 has 15 amino acids. Germline loops: CDR1 MNHEY, CDR2 SVGAGI. The CDR3 DNA is TGTGCCAGCAGTTACTTGAGGACAGGCGGGACTGAGCAGTACTTC. It is translated as CASSYLRTGGTEQYF.

The chain carries TRBV5-4 and TRBJ1-2; 10 bases match TRBD1. The junction had 12 bases not matched to a gene; V was cut back by 5 bases and J by 8 bases. The CDR3 runs to 15 residues. Germline V gives CDR1 SGHNT, CDR2 YYREEE (reference sequence). The CDR3 loop is CASRGETGGAGGYTF. As DNA, the CDR3 is TGTGCCAGCAGAGGGGAGACAGGGGGCGCTGGGGGCTACACCTTC. The full variable domain, rest sourced from reference TRBV5-4 and TRBJ1-2, is ETGVTQSPTHLIKTRGQQVTLRCSSQSGHNTVSWYQQALGQGPQFIFQYYREEENGRGNFPPRFSGLQFPNYSSELNVNALELDDSALYLCASRGETGGAGGYTFGSGTRLTVV.

The V gene is TRBV9, the J gene TRBJ2-1, with 8 nucleotides matching TRBD2. V dropped 4 bases and J dropped 5; count of bases not matched to a gene: 23. The CDR3 is 20 residues long. CDR1 and CDR2 from the germline V gene are SGDLS and YYNGEE. CDR3 in amino acids: CASSPRGGGNPSLGNNEQFF. CDR3 nucleotide sequence: TGTGCCAGCAGCCCCCGGGGGGGCGGGAACCCGTCTTTGGGGAACAATGAGCAGTTCTTC.

The genes are TRBV2 and TRBJ2-5; 9 bases match TRBD1. Germline V gene lookup returns CDR1 SNHLY and CDR2 FYNNEI. V gave up 6 bases and J gave up 6 bases; unmatched junction bases: 8. The CDR3 loop spans 14 amino acids. CDR3 sequence: CASRGTGPPKTQYF. Written as DNA, the CDR3 is TGTGCCAGCAGGGGGACAGGGCCCCCTAAGACCCAGTACTTC.

The gene calls are TRBV5-6 and TRBJ2-3; no clear D gene. This CDR3 comprises 15 residues. The germline V and J ends were trimmed by 4 bases and 1 base, with 13 bases remaining between them. Looked up from germline, CDR1 is SGHDT and CDR2 is YYEEEE. CDR3 coding DNA: TGTGCCAGCAGCCAAAGAGGCTGGGGCACAGATACGCAGTATTTT. Amino acids: CASSQRGWGTDTQYF.

The rearrangement links TRBV10-2 to TRBJ2-3; 8 nucleotides match TRBD2. The germline V gene encodes CDR1 WSHSY and CDR2 SAAADI. The CDR3 loop spans 15 amino acids. J lost 6 bases, V lost 3 bases, and 8 bases had no gene match. CDR3 DNA sequence: TGCGCCAGCAGTGATCAAAGCGGGAGATTGGATACGCAGTATTTT. This translates into CASSDQSGRLDTQYF.